In its sample, the clone carrying this T cell receptor beta chain was seen a few times. This record belongs to a study of blood T cells in healthy people across ages. The CDR3 contains 14 residues. A J-beta primer mix and a sample-barcoded 5' primer were used in a second PCR of roughly 7 to 12 cycles. TCRdb itself ran the 5' RACE reads through MiXCR, one entry per CDR3 protein. The sample holds 1.5 million to 1.9 million distinct CDR3 sequences; about 45% are singletons and the top ten take less than 5%. The source material was blood. The gene calls are TRBV21-1 and TRBJ2-7; TRBD1, the table's D call, was not compared with the DNA. TRBV21-1 is deemed a pseudogene. This TCR came from a woman between 18 and 29 years old in good health. In DNA form, the CDR3 reads TGTGCCAGCAGCAAAGCAGACAGGCCTTACGAGCAGTACTTC. It codes for CASSKADRPYEQYF.